This paragraph covers one T cell receptor (beta chain) sequence. Antigen: not known. Repertoires were generated with immunoSEQ multiplex PCR, while TCRdb's copy carries only in-frame clones and drops some. The sample lists some 270,000 clones, around 85% occurring once. This sample is part of a study of Ad26.COV2.S vaccination and SARS-CoV-2 variants. Notes on the study in general: Placebo recipients had lower spike-specific TCR breadth than vaccine recipients.

Regarding treatment: 15 to 20 received Ad26.COV2.S at low or high dose, single or two shots; a few received placebo; per-sample allocation not given. Samples were taken on day 63 after the first vaccine or placebo injection. The sequence came from a person between 18 and 65 years old who received the Ad26.COV2.S COVID-19 vaccine or a placebo. Sequencing was performed on peripheral blood, taken in a trial of Ad26.COV2.S vaccine versus placebo.

This CDR3 is CASSFRLEETQYF. For the CDR3, the DNA is TGTGCCAGCAGCTTCCGTCTCGAAGAGACCCAGTACTTC. The rearrangement joins TRBV13 to TRBJ2-5; D unresolved. CDR3 length equals 13 residues. Trimming removed 3 bases from V and 3 bases from J, with 8 bases in between. The germline gives CDR1 PRHDT, CDR2 FYEKMQ (reference sequence).